Listed here is a single T cell receptor (beta chain). Its antigen is not identified. This sample is part of a study of shared clonotypes between healthy human individuals. TCRdb keeps only in-frame clones here, not all; method: immunoSEQ multiplex PCR. The top ten clones hold about 0.054% of a sample with roughly 530,000 clones, 90% to 97% of them seen once. Regarding the study as a whole: An anticipated effect of sequencing depth on clonotype sharing among donors was recognized. Naive CD4 clonotypes overlapped across a handful of donors at roughly 5.1%.

The TCR originated in a young woman in good health. The sequencing input was naive CD4+ T cells sorted from blood. Subset given: CD45RA+ positively selected.

CDR3 nucleotide sequence: TGTGCCAGCAGCCGGGGGCCAGGGGAGTATGGCTACACCTTC. As protein: CASSRGPGEYGYTF. This chain connects TRBV6-5 to TRBJ1-2, with D perhaps matching TRBD1 (6 bases). The CDR3 has 14 residues. Germline CDR1 reads MNHEY; CDR2 reads SVGAGI. V was shortened by 6 bases and J by 5 bases, with 16 bases between the two germline ends.